This record concerns one T cell receptor (beta chain) sequence. The antigen this receptor binds is unknown. No per-base quality is available; no much larger clone lies one base away. This sample is part of a study of molecular identifiers for immune sequencing clone quantification (dated by TCRdb to between 2018 and 2020). With respect to the entire study: For a replicate experiment, the RNA from either around 20,000 or 100,000 naive CD8 T cells was divided into five aliquots, and four of those aliquots went on to sequencing. CD8 T cells were used in a methods study to benchmark molecular-identifier clustering-based TCR repertoire sequencing (MIDCIRS) and TCR RNA copy counting.

Study-wide conclusions, independent of this receptor: In CMV-specific effector cells, clones with more than 20 RNA copies accounted for over 97% of molecules, whereas in naive cells such clones accounted for under 1%. About 3 recovered TCR RNA copies per cell were obtained by modeling, versus about 9 by digital PCR, implying a capture efficiency of about 30%. When barcode sub-clustering was omitted, TCR diversity was inflated by chimeric consensus sequences, with chimeras reaching as high as 47%. A single cell's worth of spiked-in Jurkat TCR RNA was reported detectable even among about a million naive CD8 T cells. The sizes of highly expanded clones could end up underestimated when identical TCR molecules share a barcode. The naive libraries included spiked-in Jurkat TCR RNA (approximately 11 copies' worth), and this RNA is not part of the donor repertoire.

Library prep was done by PCR. TCRdb names NextSeq 500 as the instrument used. Bulk TCR libraries were generated as previously described, with the TCR primers listed in Table S5 used. The Qiagen AllPrep DNA/RNA kit was used to purify total RNA. Reads from multiple sequencing runs of the same library were pooled before analysis. Under the source paper's analysis protocol: Reads were retained only if the reads had an exact TCR constant sequence, and the retained reads were trimmed to 150 nt and grouped according to their 12-nt molecular barcodes. Within each barcode group, reads were sub-clustered at a 15% Levenshtein threshold, and quality-weighted consensus sequences were built per RNA molecule. Non-functional sequences were filtered out, along with any lower-count sequence sitting one edit away from another sequence. On the basis of fitting two negative binomial distributions, barcode sub-clusters with fewer than 20% of the maximum read count were discarded. TCRdb ran its own pipeline on the public reads, namely fastp trimming at Q25 and MiXCR clone calling, and kept in-frame beta chains. Rows matching on CDR3 protein sequence are summarized as one entry with the most common DNA and genes. These V and J calls rely on TCRdb rather than the paper's analysis. This sample comprises some 590,000 distinct CDR3 sequences, roughly 23% of them detected only once. About 0.84% of the sample is in the top ten clones.

The CDR3 contains 16 residues, cysteine and phenylalanine counted. The CDR3 DNA has 48 bases and is translated from base 1. Trimmed from V: 1 base; trimmed from J: 6 bases; junction bases lacking a gene match: 9. The germline V gene (reference sequence) specifies SEHNR as CDR1 and FQNEAQ as CDR2. Libraries of naive CD8 T cells were built from anywhere between roughly 20,000 and 1,100,000 sorted cells, with 10%, 30% or 50% of the purified RNA used. On a BD FACSAria II, naive CD8 T cells were FACS-sorted as CD8+CD4-CCR7+CD45RA+ and collected into RLT Plus buffer. To test detection sensitivity, Jurkat RNA equal to around nine TCR copies was added to samples of about 20,000-1,000,000 naive CD8 T cells. Enrichment of CD8 T cells was performed with RosetteSep CD8+ T Cell Enrichment Cocktail and Ficoll-Paque, after which ACK red cell lysis was carried out.

Input material: naive CD8+ T cells from blood, with Jurkat cell RNA spiked in. The cell subset or site label, as the study defines it: FACS-sorted CD8+CD4-CCR7+CD45RA+ naive T cells. The TCR sequence derives from a human donor in good health. Some libraries in this study had Jurkat cell RNA spiked in. The rearranged segments are TRBV7-9 and TRBJ2-3; 8 bases in the junction line up with TRBD1. In nucleotides, the sequence is TGTGCCAGCAGCTTAGAGGGGCGCCAGGGGGCCGATACGCAGTATTTT. This sequence encodes CASSLEGRQGADTQYF.